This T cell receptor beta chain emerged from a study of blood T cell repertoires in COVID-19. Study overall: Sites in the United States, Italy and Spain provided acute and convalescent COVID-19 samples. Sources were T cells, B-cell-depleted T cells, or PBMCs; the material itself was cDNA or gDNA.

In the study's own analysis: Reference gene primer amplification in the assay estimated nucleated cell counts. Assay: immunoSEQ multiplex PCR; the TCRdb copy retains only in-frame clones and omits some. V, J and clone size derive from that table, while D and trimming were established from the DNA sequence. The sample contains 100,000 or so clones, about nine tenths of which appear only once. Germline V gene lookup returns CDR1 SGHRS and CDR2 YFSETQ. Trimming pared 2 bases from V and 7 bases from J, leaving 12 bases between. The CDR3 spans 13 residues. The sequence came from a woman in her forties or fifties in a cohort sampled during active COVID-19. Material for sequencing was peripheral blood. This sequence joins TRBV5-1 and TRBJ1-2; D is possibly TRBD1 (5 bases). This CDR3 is CASSFAGQGGYTF. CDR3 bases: TGCGCCAGCAGCTTTGCAGGGCAAGGTGGCTACACCTTC.